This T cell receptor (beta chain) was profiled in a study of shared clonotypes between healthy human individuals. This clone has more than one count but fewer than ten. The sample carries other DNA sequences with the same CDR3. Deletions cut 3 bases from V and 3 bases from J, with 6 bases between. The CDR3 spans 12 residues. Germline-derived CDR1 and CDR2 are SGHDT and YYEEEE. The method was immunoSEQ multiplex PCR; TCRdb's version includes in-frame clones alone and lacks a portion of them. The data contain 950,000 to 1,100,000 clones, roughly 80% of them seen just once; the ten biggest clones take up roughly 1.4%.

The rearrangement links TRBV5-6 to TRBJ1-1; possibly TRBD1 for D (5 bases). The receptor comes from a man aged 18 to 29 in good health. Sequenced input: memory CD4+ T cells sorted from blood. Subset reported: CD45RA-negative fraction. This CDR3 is CASSWGYTEAFF. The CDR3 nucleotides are TGTGCCAGCAGCTGGGGGTACACTGAAGCTTTCTTT.